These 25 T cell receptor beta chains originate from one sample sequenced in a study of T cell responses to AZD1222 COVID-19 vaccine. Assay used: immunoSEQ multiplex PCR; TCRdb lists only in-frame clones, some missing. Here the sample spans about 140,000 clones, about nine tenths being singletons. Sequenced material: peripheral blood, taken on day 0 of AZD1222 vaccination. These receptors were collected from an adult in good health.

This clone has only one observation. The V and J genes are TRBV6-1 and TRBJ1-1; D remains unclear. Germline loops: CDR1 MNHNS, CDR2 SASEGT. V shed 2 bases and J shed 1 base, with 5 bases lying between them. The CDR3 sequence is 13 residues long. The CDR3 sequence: CASSEQPNTEAFF. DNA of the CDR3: TGTGCCAGCAGTGAACAGCCGAACACTGAAGCTTTCTTT.

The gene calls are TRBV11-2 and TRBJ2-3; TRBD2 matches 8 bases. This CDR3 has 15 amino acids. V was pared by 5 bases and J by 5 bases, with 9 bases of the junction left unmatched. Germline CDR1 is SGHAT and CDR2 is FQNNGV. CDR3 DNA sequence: TGTGCCAGCAGCCTCCGCGGGGGGCAGGGAGATACGCAGTATTTT. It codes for CASSLRGGQGDTQYF.

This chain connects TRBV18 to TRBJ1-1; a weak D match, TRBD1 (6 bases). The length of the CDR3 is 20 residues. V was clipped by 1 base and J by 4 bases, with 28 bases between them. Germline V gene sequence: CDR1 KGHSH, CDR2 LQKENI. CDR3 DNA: TGTGCCAGCTCACCACTGCCGATAGGGGGGAGGGGAACGACAACCACTGAAGCTTTCTTT. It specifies CASSPLPIGGRGTTTTEAFF. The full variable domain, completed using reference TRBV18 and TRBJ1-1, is NAGVMQNPRHLVRRRGQEARLRCSPMKGHSHVYWYRQLPEEGLKFMVYLQKENIIDESGMPKERFSAEFPKEGPSILRIQQVVRGDSAAYFCASSPLPIGGRGTTTTEAFFGQGTRLTVV.

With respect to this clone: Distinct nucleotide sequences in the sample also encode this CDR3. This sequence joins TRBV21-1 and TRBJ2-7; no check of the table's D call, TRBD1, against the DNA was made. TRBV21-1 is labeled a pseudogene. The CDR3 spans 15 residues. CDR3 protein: CASNALEGAGYEQYF. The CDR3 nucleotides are TGTGCCAGCAACGCCCTGGAGGGGGCAGGGTACGAGCAGTACTTC.

CDR3 bases: TGTGCCAGCAGTCCCAGGGCAGGGGGCGAGACCCAGTACTTC. Translated, it gives CASSPRAGGETQYF. The V call is TRBV27, the J call TRBJ2-5, with TRBD1 matching over 8 bases. Germline assignment: CDR1 MNHEY and CDR2 SMNVEV (reference sequence). Trimming took 5 bases from V and 5 from J; bases not matched to a gene: 7. The CDR3 contains 14 residues.

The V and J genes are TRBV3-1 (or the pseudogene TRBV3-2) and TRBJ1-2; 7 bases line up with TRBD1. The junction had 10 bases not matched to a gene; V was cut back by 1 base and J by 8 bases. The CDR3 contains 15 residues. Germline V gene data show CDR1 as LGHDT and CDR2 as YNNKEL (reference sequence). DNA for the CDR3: TGTGCCAGCAGCCAAGTTTCAGTACAGGGGTTAGGCTACACCTTC. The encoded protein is CASSQVSVQGLGYTF.

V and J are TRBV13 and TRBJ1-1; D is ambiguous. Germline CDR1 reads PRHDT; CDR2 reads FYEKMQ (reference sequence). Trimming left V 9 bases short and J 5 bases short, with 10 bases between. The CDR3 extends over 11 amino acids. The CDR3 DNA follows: TGTGCCAGTGGATCGGGGACTGAAGCTTTCTTT. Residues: CASGSGTEAFF.

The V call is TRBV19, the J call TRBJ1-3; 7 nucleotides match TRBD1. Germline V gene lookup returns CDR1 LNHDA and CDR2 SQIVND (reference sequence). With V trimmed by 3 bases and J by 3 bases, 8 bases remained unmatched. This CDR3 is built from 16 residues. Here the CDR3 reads CASSMNRGPSGNTIYF. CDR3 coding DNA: TGTGCCAGTAGTATGAACAGGGGACCGAGTGGAAACACCATATATTTT.

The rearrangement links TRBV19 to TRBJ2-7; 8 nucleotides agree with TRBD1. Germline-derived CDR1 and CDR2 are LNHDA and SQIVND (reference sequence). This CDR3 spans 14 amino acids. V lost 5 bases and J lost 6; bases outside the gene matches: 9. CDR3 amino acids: CASSPWTGSGEQYF. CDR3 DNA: TGTGCCAGTAGTCCTTGGACAGGGTCTGGCGAGCAGTACTTC.

The CDR3 reads CASSFKRGRSTDTQYF. The CDR3 DNA follows: TGTGCCAGCAGCTTTAAGCGGGGGAGAAGCACAGATACGCAGTATTTT. This chain uses TRBV7-2 with TRBJ2-3, with 8 positions matching TRBD2. The CDR3 has 16 amino acids. Germline V CDR1 and CDR2: SGHTA, FQGNSA. J was trimmed by 0 bases and V by 3 bases; bases with no gene match: 5.

CDR3 sequence reads: CASSSLDTQYF. The CDR3 nucleotides are TGTGCCAGCAGTTCCTTAGATACGCAGTATTTT. The V and J genes are TRBV12-3 or TRBV12-4 and TRBJ2-3, with D uncertain. This CDR3 contains 11 residues. V lost 4 bases and J 5 bases, leaving 4 bases between the germline ends.

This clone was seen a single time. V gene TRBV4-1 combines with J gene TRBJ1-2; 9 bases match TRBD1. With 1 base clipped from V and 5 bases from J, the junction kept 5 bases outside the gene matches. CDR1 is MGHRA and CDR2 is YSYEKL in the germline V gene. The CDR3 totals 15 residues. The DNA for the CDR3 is TGCGCCAGCAGCCAAGTCCGGGACAGGGTTTATGGCTACACCTTC. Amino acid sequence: CASSQVRDRVYGYTF.

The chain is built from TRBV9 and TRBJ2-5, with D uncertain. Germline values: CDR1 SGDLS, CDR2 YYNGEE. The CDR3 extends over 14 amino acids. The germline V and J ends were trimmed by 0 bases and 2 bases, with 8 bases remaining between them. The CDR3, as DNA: TGTGCCAGCAGCGTAGGTCCTACTCAAGAGACCCAGTACTTC. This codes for CASSVGPTQETQYF.

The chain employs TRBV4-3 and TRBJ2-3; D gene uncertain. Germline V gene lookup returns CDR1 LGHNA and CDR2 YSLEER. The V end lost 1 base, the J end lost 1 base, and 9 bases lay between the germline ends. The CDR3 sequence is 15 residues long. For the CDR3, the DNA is TGCGCCAGCAGCCAAGGCAGGAGCGGCACAGATACGCAGTATTTT. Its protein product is CASSQGRSGTDTQYF.

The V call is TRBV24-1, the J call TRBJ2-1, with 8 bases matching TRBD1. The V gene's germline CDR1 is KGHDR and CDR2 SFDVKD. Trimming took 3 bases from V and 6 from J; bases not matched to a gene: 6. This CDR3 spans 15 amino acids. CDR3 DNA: TGTGCCACCAGTGATACTGGGACAGGCCGCAATGAGCAGTTCTTC. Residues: CATSDTGTGRNEQFF.

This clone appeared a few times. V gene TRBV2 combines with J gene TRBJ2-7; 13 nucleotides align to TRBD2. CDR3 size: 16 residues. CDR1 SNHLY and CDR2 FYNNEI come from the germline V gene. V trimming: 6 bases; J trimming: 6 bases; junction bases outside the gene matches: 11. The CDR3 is CASRSQLAGGLGEQYF. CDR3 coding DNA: TGTGCCAGCAGGTCCCAACTAGCGGGAGGGCTGGGCGAGCAGTACTTC.

Here the CDR3 DNA reads TGTGCCAGCAGCTTACGAGGGCCGGGCACTGAAGCTTTCTTT. Residues: CASSLRGPGTEAFF. This chain joins TRBV11-2 and TRBJ1-1, with no clear D. Looked up from germline, CDR1 is SGHAT and CDR2 is FQNNGV. V lost 2 bases and J lost 4, with 11 bases in between. The CDR3 totals 14 residues. The whole variable domain, filled in from reference TRBV11-2 and TRBJ1-1, reads EAGVAQSPRYKIIEKRQSVAFWCNPISGHATLYWYQQILGQGPKLLIQFQNNGVVDDSQLPKDRFSAERLKGVDSTLKIQPAKLEDSAVYLCASSLRGPGTEAFFGQGTRLTVV.

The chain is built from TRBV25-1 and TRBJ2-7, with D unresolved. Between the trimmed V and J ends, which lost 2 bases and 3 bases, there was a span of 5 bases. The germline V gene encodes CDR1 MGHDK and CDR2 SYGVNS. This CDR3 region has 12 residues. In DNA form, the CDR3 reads TGTGCCAGCAGTGAAGATTTCTACGAGCAGTACTTC. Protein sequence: CASSEDFYEQYF.

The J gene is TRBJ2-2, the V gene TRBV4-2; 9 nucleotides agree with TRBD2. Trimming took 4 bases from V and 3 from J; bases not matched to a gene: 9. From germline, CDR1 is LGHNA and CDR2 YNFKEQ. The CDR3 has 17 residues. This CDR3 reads CASSPRSGGRDTGELFF. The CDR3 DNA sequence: TGTGCCAGCAGCCCAAGATCGGGCGGGAGGGACACCGGGGAGCTGTTTTTT.

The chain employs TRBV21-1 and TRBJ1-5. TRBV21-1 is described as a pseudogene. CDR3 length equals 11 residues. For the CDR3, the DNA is TGTGCCAGCAGTTACAATCAGCCCCAGCATTTT. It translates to CASSYNQPQHF.

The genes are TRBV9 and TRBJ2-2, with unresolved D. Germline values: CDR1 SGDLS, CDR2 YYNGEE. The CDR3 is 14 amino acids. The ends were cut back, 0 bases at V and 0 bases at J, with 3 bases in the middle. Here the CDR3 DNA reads TGTGCCAGCAGCGTAGCGGCGAACACCGGGGAGCTGTTTTTT. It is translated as CASSVAANTGELFF.

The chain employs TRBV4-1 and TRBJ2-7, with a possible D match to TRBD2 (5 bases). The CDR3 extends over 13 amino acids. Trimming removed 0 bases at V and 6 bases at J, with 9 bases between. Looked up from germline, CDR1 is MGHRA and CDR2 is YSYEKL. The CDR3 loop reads CASSQDRRAEQYF. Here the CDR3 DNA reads TGCGCCAGCAGCCAAGATAGGCGGGCCGAGCAGTACTTC.

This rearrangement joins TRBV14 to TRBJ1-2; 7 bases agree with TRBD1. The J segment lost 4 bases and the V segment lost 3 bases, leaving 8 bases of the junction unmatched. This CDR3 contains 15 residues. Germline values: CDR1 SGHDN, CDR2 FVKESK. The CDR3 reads CASSHTGATIYGYTF. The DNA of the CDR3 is TGTGCCAGCAGCCACACAGGGGCAACTATCTATGGCTACACCTTC. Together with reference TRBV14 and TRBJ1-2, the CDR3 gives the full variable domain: EAGVTQFPSHSVIEKGQTVTLRCDPISGHDNLYWYRRVMGKEIKFLLHFVKESKQDESGMPNNRFLAERTGGTYSTLKVQPAELEDSGVYFCASSHTGATIYGYTFGSGTRLTVV.

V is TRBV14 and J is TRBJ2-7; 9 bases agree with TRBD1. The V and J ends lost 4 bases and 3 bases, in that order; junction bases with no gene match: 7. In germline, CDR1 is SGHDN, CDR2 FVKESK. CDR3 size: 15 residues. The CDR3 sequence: CASSRSGQGYYEQYF. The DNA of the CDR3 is TGTGCCAGCAGCCGGTCGGGACAGGGTTACTACGAGCAGTACTTC. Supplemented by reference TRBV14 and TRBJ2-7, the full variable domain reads EAGVTQFPSHSVIEKGQTVTLRCDPISGHDNLYWYRRVMGKEIKFLLHFVKESKQDESGMPNNRFLAERTGGTYSTLKVQPAELEDSGVYFCASSRSGQGYYEQYFGPGTRLTVT.

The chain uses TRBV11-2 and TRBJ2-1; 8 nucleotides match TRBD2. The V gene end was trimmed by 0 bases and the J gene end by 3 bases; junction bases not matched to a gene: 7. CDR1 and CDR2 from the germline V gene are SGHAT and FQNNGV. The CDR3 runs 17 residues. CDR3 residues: CASSLDKRGSVYNEQFF. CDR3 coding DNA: TGTGCCAGCAGCTTAGATAAGCGGGGGAGCGTCTACAATGAGCAGTTCTTC.